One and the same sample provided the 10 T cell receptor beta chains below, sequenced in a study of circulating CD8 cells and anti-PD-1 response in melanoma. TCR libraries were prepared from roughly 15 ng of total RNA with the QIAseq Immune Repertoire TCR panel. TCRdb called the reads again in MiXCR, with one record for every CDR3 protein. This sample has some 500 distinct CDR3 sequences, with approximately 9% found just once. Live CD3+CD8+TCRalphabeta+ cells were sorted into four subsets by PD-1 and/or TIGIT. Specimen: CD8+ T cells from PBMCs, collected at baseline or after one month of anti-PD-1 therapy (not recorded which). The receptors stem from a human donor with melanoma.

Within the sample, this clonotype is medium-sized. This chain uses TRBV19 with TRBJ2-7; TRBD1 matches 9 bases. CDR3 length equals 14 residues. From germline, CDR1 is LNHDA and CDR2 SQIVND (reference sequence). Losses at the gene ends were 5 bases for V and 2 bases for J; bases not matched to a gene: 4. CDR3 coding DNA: TGTGCCAGTAGTCCGGGACAGGGTGCCTACGAGCAGTACTTC. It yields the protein CASSPGQGAYEQYF.

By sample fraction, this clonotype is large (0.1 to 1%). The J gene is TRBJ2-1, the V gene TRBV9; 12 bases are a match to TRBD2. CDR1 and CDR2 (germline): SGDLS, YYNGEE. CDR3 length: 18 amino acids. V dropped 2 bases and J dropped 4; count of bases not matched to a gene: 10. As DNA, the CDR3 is TGTGCCAGCAGCGTCCTCAACGCGGGACTAGCGGGTTACAATGAGCAGTTCTTC. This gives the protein CASSVLNAGLAGYNEQFF.

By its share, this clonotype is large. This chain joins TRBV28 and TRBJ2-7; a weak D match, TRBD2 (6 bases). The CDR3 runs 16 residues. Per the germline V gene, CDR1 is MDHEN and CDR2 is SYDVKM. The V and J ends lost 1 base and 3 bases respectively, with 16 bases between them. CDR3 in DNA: TGTGCCAGCAGTTTATCCCCTGGCGGGGTGTTCTACGAGCAGTACTTC. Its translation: CASSLSPGGVFYEQYF.

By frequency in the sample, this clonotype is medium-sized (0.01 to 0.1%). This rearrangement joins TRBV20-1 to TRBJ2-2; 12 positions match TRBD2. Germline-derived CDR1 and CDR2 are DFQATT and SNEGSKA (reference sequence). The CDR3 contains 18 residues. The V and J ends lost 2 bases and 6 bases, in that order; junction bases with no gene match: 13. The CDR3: CSARSTDGLAGGAGELFF. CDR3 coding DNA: TGCAGTGCTAGATCCACCGACGGGCTAGCGGGAGGGGCCGGGGAGCTGTTTTTT.

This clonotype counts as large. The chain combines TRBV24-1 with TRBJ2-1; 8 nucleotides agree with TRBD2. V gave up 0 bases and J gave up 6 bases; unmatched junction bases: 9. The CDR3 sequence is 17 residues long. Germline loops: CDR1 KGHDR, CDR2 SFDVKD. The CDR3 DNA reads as TGTGCCACCAGTGATTTGTCGGTGGCGGGGGGCCTCAATGAGCAGTTCTTC. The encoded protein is CATSDLSVAGGLNEQFF.

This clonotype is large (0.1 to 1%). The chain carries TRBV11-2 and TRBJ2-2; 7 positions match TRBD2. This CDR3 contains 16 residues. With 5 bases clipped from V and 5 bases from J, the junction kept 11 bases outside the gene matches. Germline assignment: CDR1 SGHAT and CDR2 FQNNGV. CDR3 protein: CASSDRRGSGTGELFF. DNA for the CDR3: TGTGCCAGCAGCGATCGGCGGGGGAGCGGGACCGGGGAGCTGTTTTTT.

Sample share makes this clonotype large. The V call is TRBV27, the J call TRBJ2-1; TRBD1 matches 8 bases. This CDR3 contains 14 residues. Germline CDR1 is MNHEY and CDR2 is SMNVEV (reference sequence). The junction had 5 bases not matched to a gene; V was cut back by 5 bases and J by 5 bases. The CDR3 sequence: CASSINRGDNEQFF. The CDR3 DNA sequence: TGTGCCAGCAGTATTAACAGGGGGGACAATGAGCAGTTCTTC.

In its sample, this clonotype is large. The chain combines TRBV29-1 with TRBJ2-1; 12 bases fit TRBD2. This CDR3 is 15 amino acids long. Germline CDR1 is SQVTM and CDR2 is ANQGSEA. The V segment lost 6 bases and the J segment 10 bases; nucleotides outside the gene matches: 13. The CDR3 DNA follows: TGCAGCGTACTAGCGGGAGGCCCGACGGGAAGGGAGCAGTTCTTC. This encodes CSVLAGGPTGREQFF.

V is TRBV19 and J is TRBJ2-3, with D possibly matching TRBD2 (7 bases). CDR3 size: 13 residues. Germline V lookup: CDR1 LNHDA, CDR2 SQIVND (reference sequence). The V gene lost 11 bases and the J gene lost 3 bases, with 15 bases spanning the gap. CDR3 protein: CAAKGGPTDTQYF. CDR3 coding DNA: TGTGCCGCCAAGGGGGGGCCGACAGATACGCAGTATTTT.

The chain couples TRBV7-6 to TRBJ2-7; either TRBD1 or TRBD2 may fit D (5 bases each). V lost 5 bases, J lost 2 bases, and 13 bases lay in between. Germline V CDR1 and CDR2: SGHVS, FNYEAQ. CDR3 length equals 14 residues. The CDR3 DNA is TGTGCCAGCAGCAACCGGGACGGAGCCTACGAGCAGTACTTC. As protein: CASSNRDGAYEQYF. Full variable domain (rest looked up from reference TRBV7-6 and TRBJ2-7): GAGVSQSPRYKVTKRGQDVALRCDPISGHVSLYWYRQALGQGPEFLTYFNYEAQQDKSGLPNDRFSAERPEGSISTLTIQRTEQRDSAMYRCASSNRDGAYEQYFGPGTRLTVT.